These 15 T cell receptor beta chains originate from one sample sequenced in a study of CD8+ T cells in alopecia areata. cDNA serving as the sequencing template came from extracted, reverse transcribed RNA. The assay was immunoSEQ multiplex PCR, and TCRdb's table has in-frame clones only and misses some. The repertoire holds 200,000 to 250,000 clones, with more than 45% as singletons. Treatment defined: oral pan-JAK inhibitor, 5-10 mg twice daily. The material was CD4+ T cells sorted from blood, obtained at week 4, from a patient treated with tofacitinib. The receptors come from a human donor with alopecia areata.

This clone has more than one count but fewer than ten. V gene TRBV29-1 combines with J gene TRBJ2-1, with 7 bases identical to TRBD2. Germline CDR1 SQVTM, CDR2 ANQGSEA. The V segment lost 4 bases and the J segment 10 bases; nucleotides outside the gene matches: 4. CDR3 size: 11 residues. The CDR3 spells CSVGRRGEQFF. CDR3 coding DNA: TGCAGCGTTGGCAGGCGGGGGGAGCAGTTCTTC.

Only a few counts were recorded for this clone. The V call is TRBV7-2, the J call TRBJ1-2; D is possibly TRBD1 (6 bases). CDR1 is SGHTA, CDR2 FQGNSA, per germline. This CDR3 has 14 residues. Trimming shortened V by 6 bases and J by 6 bases, and 17 bases separated the two germline ends. CDR3 region: CASRFTGNGDGYTF. The DNA for the CDR3 is TGTGCCAGCAGATTTACAGGGAATGGCGATGGCTACACCTTC.

A few counts support this clone. The gene calls are TRBV19 and TRBJ1-5; possibly TRBD1 for D (5 bases). V was cut by 5 bases and J by 6 bases, with 14 bases left in between. This CDR3 has 14 residues. The V gene's germline CDR1 is LNHDA and CDR2 SQIVND (reference sequence). The CDR3 loop is CASSPWGGSQPQHF. The CDR3 DNA is TGTGCCAGTAGTCCCTGGGGGGGGAGTCAGCCCCAGCATTTT.

The genes are TRBV20-1 and TRBJ2-7; maybe TRBD1 (6 bases). Trimming left V 6 bases short and J 7 bases short, with 13 bases between. This CDR3 comprises 11 residues. Per germline, CDR1 DFQATT and CDR2 SNEGSKA (reference sequence). CDR3 DNA sequence: TGCAGTGCCAACAGGGAACTAGAGCAGTACTTC. This translates into CSANRELEQYF.

This clone came up a few times. V usage is TRBV5-6 and J usage is TRBJ2-2; weak D call: TRBD1 (6 bases). The CDR3 is made up of 16 amino acids. Germline CDR1 SGHDT, CDR2 YYEEEE. Trimming pared 4 bases from V and 1 base from J, leaving 14 bases between. CDR3 nucleotides: TGTGCCAGCAGCAGACCGGGACACCTGAACACCGGGGAGCTGTTTTTT. This translates into CASSRPGHLNTGELFF.

The rearrangement uses TRBV6-1 and TRBJ2-7; a weak D match, TRBD2 (5 bases). Germline CDR1 MNHNS, CDR2 SASEGT. Trimming took 11 bases from V and 3 from J, leaving 14 bases between them. CDR3 length: 12 residues. The CDR3 loop reads CASGLVNYEQYF. Here the CDR3 DNA reads TGTGCCTCTGGACTGGTGAACTACGAGCAGTACTTC.

This clone has only a few counts. The chain carries TRBV29-1 and TRBJ1-2; 10 nucleotides align to TRBD1. With V trimmed by 7 bases and J by 6 bases, 5 bases remained unmatched. Per germline, CDR1 SQVTM and CDR2 ANQGSEA. This CDR3 comprises 12 residues. This CDR3 reads CSAKGTGDGYTF. CDR3 DNA: TGCAGCGCAAAAGGGACAGGGGATGGCTACACCTTC.

The CDR3 loop is CASSRQDYGYTF. The CDR3 DNA reads TGTGCCAGCAGCCGACAGGACTATGGCTACACCTTC. V and J are TRBV7-2 and TRBJ1-2; D is possibly TRBD1 (6 bases). Looked up from germline, CDR1 is SGHTA and CDR2 is FQGNSA. V was cut by 5 bases and J by 3 bases, with 7 bases left in between. This CDR3 contains 12 residues.

The CDR3: CASVGLALDTQYF. The DNA of the CDR3 is TGTGCCAGCGTGGGACTAGCCCTAGATACGCAGTATTTT. The chain is built from TRBV2 and TRBJ2-3; 9 bases map to TRBD2. This CDR3 contains 13 residues. CDR1 is SNHLY and CDR2 is FYNNEI in the germline V gene. With V trimmed by 8 bases and J by 5 bases, 5 bases remained unmatched.

This clone was seen a few times. The same CDR3 can be traced to other DNA sequences in this sample. The genes are TRBV5-1 and TRBJ2-3; 10 nucleotides line up with TRBD2. CDR3 length: 15 amino acids. Losses at the gene ends were 1 base for V and 3 bases for J; bases not matched to a gene: 2. CDR1 is SGHRS, CDR2 YFSETQ, per germline. The CDR3 here is CASSLRGLATDTQYF. In DNA, the CDR3 is TGCGCCAGCAGCTTGCGGGGACTAGCGACAGATACGCAGTATTTT. Complete variable domain (other parts from reference TRBV5-1 and TRBJ2-3): KAGVTQTPRYLIKTRGQQVTLSCSPISGHRSVSWYQQTPGQGLQFLFEYFSETQRNKGNFPGRFSGRQFSNSRSEMNVSTLELGDSALYLCASSLRGLATDTQYFGPGTRLTVL.

The chain employs TRBV6-5 and TRBJ1-1, with D tentatively TRBD1 (5 bases). Germline V gene data show CDR1 as MNHEY and CDR2 as SVGAGI. Trimming cost V 6 bases and J 2 bases, with 13 bases left between them. CDR3 length: 14 amino acids. CDR3 region: CASSGHSDNTEAFF. For the CDR3, the DNA is TGTGCCAGCAGCGGACACAGTGATAACACTGAAGCTTTCTTT.

The gene calls are TRBV30 and TRBJ2-1; 7 nucleotides line up with TRBD2. Germline lookup yields CDR1 GTSNPN and CDR2 SVGIG (reference sequence). This CDR3 spans 14 amino acids. V trimming: 1 base; J trimming: 4 bases; junction bases outside the gene matches: 4. CDR3 amino acids: CAWSALAEYNEQFF. For the CDR3, the DNA is TGTGCCTGGAGTGCCCTAGCGGAGTACAATGAGCAGTTCTTC.

Only one count was recorded for this clone. The chain uses TRBV15 and TRBJ1-1, with D uncertain. Germline CDR1 is LNHNV and CDR2 is YYDKDF (reference sequence). Trimming left V 1 base short and J 1 base short, with 16 bases between. CDR3 size: 17 residues. The CDR3 DNA reads TGTGCCACCAGCAGAGCCCCCCCCGCGGTCGGGAACACTGAAGCTTTCTTT. It specifies CATSRAPPAVGNTEAFF.

This clone showed up just a few times. V usage is TRBV29-1 and J usage is TRBJ1-6; 7 positions agree with TRBD1. Losses at the gene ends were 6 bases for V and 8 bases for J; bases not matched to a gene: 7. In germline, CDR1 is SQVTM, CDR2 ANQGSEA. The CDR3 consists of 13 residues. The CDR3 spells CSVRDSQDSPLHF. For the CDR3, the DNA is TGCAGCGTCCGGGACAGTCAGGATTCACCCCTCCACTTT.

V usage is TRBV29-1 and J usage is TRBJ2-3, with D perhaps TRBD2 (5 bases). The V and J ends lost 1 base and 3 bases respectively, with 14 bases between them. The germline V gene encodes CDR1 SQVTM and CDR2 ANQGSEA. There are 15 residues in the CDR3. CDR3 protein: CSVEGGRRRTDTQYF. CDR3 coding DNA: TGCAGCGTTGAAGGAGGGCGACGGCGGACAGATACGCAGTATTTT.